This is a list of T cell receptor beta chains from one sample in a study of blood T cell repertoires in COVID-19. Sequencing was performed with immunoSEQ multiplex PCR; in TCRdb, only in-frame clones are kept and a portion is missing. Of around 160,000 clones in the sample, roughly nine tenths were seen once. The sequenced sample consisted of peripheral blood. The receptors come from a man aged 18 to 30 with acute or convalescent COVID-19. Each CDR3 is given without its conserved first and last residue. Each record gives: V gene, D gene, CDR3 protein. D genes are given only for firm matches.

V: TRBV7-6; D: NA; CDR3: ASSLAHGSLSEAF
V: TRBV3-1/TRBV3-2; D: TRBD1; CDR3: ASSYTGTGGFGELF
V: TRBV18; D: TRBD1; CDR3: ASDGTGEVGELF
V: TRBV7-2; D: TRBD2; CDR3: ASSTGTSINTQY
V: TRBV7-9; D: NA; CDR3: ASSSWTAGNTIY
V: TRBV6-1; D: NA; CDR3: ASSDGGYQPQH
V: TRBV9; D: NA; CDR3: ASSLQGSYGYT
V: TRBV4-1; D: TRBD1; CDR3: ASSQGGQGIRNIQY
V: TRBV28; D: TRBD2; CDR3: ASSLNGLAETQY
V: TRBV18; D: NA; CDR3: ASSPMQRATNEKLF
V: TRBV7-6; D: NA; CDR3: ASSLDLTGRGNTIY
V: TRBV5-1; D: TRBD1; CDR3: ASSLAAGTGSGEKLF
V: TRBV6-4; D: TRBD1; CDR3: ASSPGTGGNQPQH
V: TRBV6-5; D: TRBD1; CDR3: ASRDRSSYNSPLH
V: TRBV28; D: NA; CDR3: ASRTRRVNQPQH
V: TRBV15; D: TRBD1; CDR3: ATSRDLTGWETQY
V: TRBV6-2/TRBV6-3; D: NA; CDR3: ASSSRHPITEAF
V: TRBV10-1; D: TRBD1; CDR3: ASSESRTGLNTGELF
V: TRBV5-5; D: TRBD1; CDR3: ASSYRGAEYEQY
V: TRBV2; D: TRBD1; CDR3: ASQPGQGLTIY
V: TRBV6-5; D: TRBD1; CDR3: ASSSGTGQGQPQH
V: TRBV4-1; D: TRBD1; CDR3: ASSYGQGINQPQH
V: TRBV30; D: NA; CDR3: AWRTYTSEAF
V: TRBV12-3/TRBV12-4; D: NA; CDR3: ASSLRGNNEQF
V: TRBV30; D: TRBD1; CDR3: AWSRQGGYEQY
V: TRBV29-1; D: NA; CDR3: SVDVAPEYYGYT
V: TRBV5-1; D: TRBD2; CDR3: ASYNGLAGANTGELF
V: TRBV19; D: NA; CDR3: ASSIPGPTYGYT
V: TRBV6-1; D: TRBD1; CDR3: ASSEGQRSSPLH
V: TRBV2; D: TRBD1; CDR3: ASRPGTGVSSPNQPQH
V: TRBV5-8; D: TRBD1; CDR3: ASSLGQGSRNQPQH
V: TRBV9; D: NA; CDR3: ASSPMGGPLNTEAF
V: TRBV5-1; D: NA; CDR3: ASSLASPDTQY
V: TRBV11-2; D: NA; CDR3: ASSLDLRATNEKLF
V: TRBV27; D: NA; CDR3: ASSSPRGTDTQY
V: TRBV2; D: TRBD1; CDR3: ASRPGQGATGELF
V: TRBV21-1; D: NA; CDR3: ASPTLSINYGYT
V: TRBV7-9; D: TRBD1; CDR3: ASSATGRMGSYNEQF
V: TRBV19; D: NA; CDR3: ASSIGSEKLF
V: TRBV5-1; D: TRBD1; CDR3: ASSTGTGGTGELF
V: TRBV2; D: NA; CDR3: ASSAGMDSPLH
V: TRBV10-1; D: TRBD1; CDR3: ASSHQGALGYT
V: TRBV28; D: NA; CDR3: ASRTGGGSYNEQF
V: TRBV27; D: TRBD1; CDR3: ASKTNSGGPSYNEQF
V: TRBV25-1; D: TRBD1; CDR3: ASSEGLERQGVNSPLH
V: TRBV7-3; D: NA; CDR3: ASRGGGANTGELF
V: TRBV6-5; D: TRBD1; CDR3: ASSYVATGDGYT
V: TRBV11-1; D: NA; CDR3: ASSPWPGSQETQY
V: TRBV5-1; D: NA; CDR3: ASSLIGTDLNYGYT